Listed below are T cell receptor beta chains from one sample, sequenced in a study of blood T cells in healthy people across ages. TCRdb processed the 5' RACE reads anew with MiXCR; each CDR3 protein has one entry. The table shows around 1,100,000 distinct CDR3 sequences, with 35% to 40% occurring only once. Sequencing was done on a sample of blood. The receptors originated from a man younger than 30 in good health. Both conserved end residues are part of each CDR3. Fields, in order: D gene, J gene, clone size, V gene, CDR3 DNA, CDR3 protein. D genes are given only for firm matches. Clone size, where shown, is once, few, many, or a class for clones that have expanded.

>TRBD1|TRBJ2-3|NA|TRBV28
TGTGCCAGCAGTTTCTCACAGGGGTGGGGCACAGATACGCAGTATTTT
CASSFSQGWGTDTQYF
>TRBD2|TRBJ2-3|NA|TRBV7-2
TGTGCCAGCAACTGGGGGGGAAGCACAGATACGCAGTATTTT
CASNWGGSTDTQYF
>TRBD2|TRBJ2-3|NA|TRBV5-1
TGCGCCAGCAGCCGGTTACAGCGGGGGGCCACAGATACGCAGTATTTT
CASSRLQRGATDTQYF
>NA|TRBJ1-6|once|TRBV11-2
TGTGCCAGCAGCTTAGTAGTCGATAGTAGGGGTTTCGCGGGCGGACCCCTCCACTTT
CASSLVVDSRGFAGGPLHF
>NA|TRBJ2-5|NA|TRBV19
TGTGCCAGTAGTACTCGGCGGGACCAAGAGACCCAGTACTTC
CASSTRRDQETQYF
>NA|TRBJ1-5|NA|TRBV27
TGTGCCAGCAGTGTCGGACTTCCGGGAAGCAATCAGCCCCAGCATTTT
CASSVGLPGSNQPQHF
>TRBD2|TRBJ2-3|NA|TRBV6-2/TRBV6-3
TGTGCCAGCAGTCGGACTAGATTCACAGATACGCAGTATTTT
CASSRTRFTDTQYF
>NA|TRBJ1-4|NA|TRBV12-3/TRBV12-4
TGTGCCAGCGGGCGGGGTGAAAAACTGTTTTTT
CASGRGEKLFF
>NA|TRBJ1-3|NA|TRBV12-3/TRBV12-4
TGTGCCAGCAGTGCCGTCTCTGGAAACACCATATATTTT
CASSAVSGNTIYF
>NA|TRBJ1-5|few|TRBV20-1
TGCAGTGCTAGTCCCAGGGGCGATAGCAATCAGCCCCAGCATTTT
CSASPRGDSNQPQHF
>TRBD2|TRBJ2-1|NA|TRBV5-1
TGCGCCAGCAGCTTGACTAGCGGGGGGGGAAATGAGCAGTTCTTC
CASSLTSGGGNEQFF
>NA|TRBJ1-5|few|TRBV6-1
TGTGCCAGCAGTGAGGTCCCGGGACGGAGGACTAGCAATCAGCCCCAGCATTTT
CASSEVPGRRTSNQPQHF
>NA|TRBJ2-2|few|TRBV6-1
TGTGCCAGCCCTGCTACAGCGGGTGGATACGGGGAGCTGTTTTTT
CASPATAGGYGELFF
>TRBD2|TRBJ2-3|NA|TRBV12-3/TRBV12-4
TGTGCCAACAGTTTCCGACGACTAGCGGCCCTCACAGATACGCAGTATTTT
CANSFRRLAALTDTQYF
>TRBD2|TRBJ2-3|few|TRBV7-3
TGTGCCAGCAGCTTAAACGGGGGGTACGGCACAGATACGCAGTATTTT
CASSLNGGYGTDTQYF
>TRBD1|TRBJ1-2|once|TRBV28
TGTGCCAGCGACCAACAGGGGGCTGTTGGCTACACCTTC
CASDQQGAVGYTF